Listed below are T cell receptor beta chains from one sample, sequenced in a study of blood T cell repertoires in COVID-19. TCRdb's table, derived via immunoSEQ multiplex PCR, lists solely in-frame clones and lacks some. The data contain around 200,000 clones, approximately 84% of them seen just once; the ten biggest clones take up about 6.4%. The specimen was peripheral blood. The receptors originated from a human donor in a cohort sampled during active COVID-19. The conserved cysteine and the conserved F or W are not part of the CDR3 here. Each record gives: V gene, J gene, CDR3 protein.

v_call: TRBV7-6
j_call: TRBJ2-7
cdr3_aa: ASSIDGQSIKSSYEQY

v_call: TRBV23-1
j_call: TRBJ2-5
cdr3_aa: ASSHIQGADQETQY

v_call: TRBV10-3
j_call: TRBJ2-3
cdr3_aa: AISEARGDTQY

v_call: TRBV3-1/TRBV3-2
j_call: TRBJ1-6
cdr3_aa: ASSQGRGDSPLH

v_call: TRBV6-6
j_call: TRBJ1-4
cdr3_aa: ASSYGTGVEKLF

v_call: TRBV19
j_call: TRBJ2-1
cdr3_aa: ASSISGQGYHDEQF

v_call: TRBV7-6
j_call: TRBJ2-2
cdr3_aa: ASSFLGQGDTGELF

v_call: TRBV6-6
j_call: TRBJ1-1
cdr3_aa: ASSYGGRGSNTEAF

v_call: TRBV6-5
j_call: TRBJ2-7
cdr3_aa: ASRVLGGSYEQY

v_call: TRBV11-3
j_call: TRBJ2-1
cdr3_aa: ASSLGVAGGRYNEQF

v_call: TRBV13
j_call: TRBJ1-1
cdr3_aa: ASSFGGQGKTEAF

v_call: TRBV4-1
j_call: TRBJ2-5
cdr3_aa: ASSLAVRQTQY

v_call: TRBV12-3/TRBV12-4
j_call: TRBJ2-1
cdr3_aa: ASSSGQGNEQF

v_call: TRBV4-1
j_call: TRBJ2-7
cdr3_aa: ASSPLGGYEQY

v_call: TRBV6-5
j_call: TRBJ2-7
cdr3_aa: ASSYPTGGGSYEQY

v_call: TRBV27
j_call: TRBJ1-5
cdr3_aa: ASSPTANQPQH

v_call: TRBV9
j_call: TRBJ2-1
cdr3_aa: ASSAYPQNSGGSYNEQF

v_call: TRBV5-1
j_call: TRBJ1-1
cdr3_aa: ASSLSSPDGVL

v_call: TRBV6-5
j_call: TRBJ2-1
cdr3_aa: ASKSGQTSNEQF

v_call: TRBV4-1
j_call: TRBJ2-3
cdr3_aa: ASSGGRWADTQY

v_call: TRBV5-1
j_call: TRBJ1-3
cdr3_aa: ASSLALGNTIY

v_call: TRBV9
j_call: TRBJ1-6
cdr3_aa: ASSVGGRNSPLH

v_call: TRBV19
j_call: TRBJ1-3
cdr3_aa: ASSIQRDDSGNTIY

v_call: TRBV3-1/TRBV3-2
j_call: TRBJ1-4
cdr3_aa: ASSQEGRKLF

v_call: TRBV10-3
j_call: TRBJ2-2
cdr3_aa: AISGLAANTGELF

v_call: TRBV15
j_call: TRBJ2-7
cdr3_aa: ATSRFLSGQGYEQY

v_call: TRBV7-9
j_call: TRBJ2-7
cdr3_aa: ASRGTGTYEQY

v_call: TRBV19
j_call: TRBJ2-7
cdr3_aa: ASSMGQPYEQY

v_call: TRBV3-1/TRBV3-2
j_call: TRBJ1-2
cdr3_aa: ASSPGQGYGYT

v_call: TRBV5-6
j_call: TRBJ2-2
cdr3_aa: ASSLRVGTANTGELF

v_call: TRBV6-6
j_call: TRBJ1-2
cdr3_aa: ASAEAGTHNGYT

v_call: TRBV11-2
j_call: TRBJ2-7
cdr3_aa: ASSLSGPYYEQY

v_call: TRBV6-1
j_call: TRBJ1-1
cdr3_aa: ASSEPGQRNTEAF

v_call: TRBV12-3/TRBV12-4
j_call: TRBJ1-1
cdr3_aa: ASSKDRDTEAF

v_call: TRBV2
j_call: TRBJ2-7
cdr3_aa: ASSEVASSYEQY

v_call: TRBV27
j_call: TRBJ1-5
cdr3_aa: ASSYRDNQPQH

v_call: TRBV6-5
j_call: TRBJ1-2
cdr3_aa: ASSWTGGASYGYT

v_call: TRBV18
j_call: TRBJ1-2
cdr3_aa: ASSPFQGYSST

v_call: TRBV19
j_call: TRBJ1-1
cdr3_aa: ASSYRADRRVNTEAF

v_call: TRBV4-2
j_call: TRBJ2-3
cdr3_aa: ASSHLAGGVDTQY

v_call: TRBV27
j_call: TRBJ2-5
cdr3_aa: ASAAEVQETQY

v_call: TRBV9
j_call: TRBJ2-1
cdr3_aa: ASSVGVSLASNEQF

v_call: TRBV5-4
j_call: TRBJ1-1
cdr3_aa: ASSLDRVQNTEAF

v_call: TRBV9
j_call: TRBJ2-6
cdr3_aa: ASSFNRGGGSGANVLT

v_call: TRBV5-5
j_call: TRBJ2-7
cdr3_aa: ASSLGGLYEQY

v_call: TRBV19
j_call: TRBJ1-3
cdr3_aa: ASSILQGAAGNTIY

v_call: TRBV15
j_call: TRBJ1-3
cdr3_aa: ATSREGGLGNTIY

v_call: TRBV30
j_call: TRBJ2-1
cdr3_aa: AWMEYRGGVSYNEQF

v_call: TRBV19
j_call: TRBJ2-6
cdr3_aa: ASSMDFTGANVLT

v_call: TRBV10-3
j_call: TRBJ2-1
cdr3_aa: AISETGAGDSHNEQF

v_call: TRBV6-5
j_call: TRBJ1-1
cdr3_aa: ASRSTGTGGTEAF

v_call: TRBV3-1/TRBV3-2
j_call: TRBJ1-2
cdr3_aa: ASSQSGQGNGYT

v_call: TRBV3-1/TRBV3-2
j_call: TRBJ1-5
cdr3_aa: ASSDQGANQPQH

v_call: TRBV2
j_call: TRBJ2-5
cdr3_aa: ASSDGSSGGARETQY